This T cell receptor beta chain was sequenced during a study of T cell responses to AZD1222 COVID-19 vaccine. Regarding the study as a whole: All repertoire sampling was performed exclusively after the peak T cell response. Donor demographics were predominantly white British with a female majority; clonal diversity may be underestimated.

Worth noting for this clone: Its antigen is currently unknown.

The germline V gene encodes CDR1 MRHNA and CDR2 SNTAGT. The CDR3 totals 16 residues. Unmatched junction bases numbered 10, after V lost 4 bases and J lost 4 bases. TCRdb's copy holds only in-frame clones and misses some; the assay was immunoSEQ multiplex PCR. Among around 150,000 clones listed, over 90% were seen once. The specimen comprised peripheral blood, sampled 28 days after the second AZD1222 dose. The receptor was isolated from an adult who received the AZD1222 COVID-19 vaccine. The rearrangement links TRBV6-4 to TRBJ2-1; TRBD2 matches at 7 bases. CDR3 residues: CASSVELASRYNEQFF. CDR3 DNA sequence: TGTGCCAGCAGTGTCGAACTAGCGTCTCGATACAATGAGCAGTTCTTC.